A single sample gave rise to the 21 T cell receptor beta chains below, sequenced in a study. One entry per CDR3 protein, called by TCRdb with MiXCR from the 5' RACE reads. The sample shows some 44,000 distinct CDR3 sequences, 30% of them seen only once. The sample comprised tumor-infiltrating memory CD4+ T cells sorted from the breast tumor. Subset here: memory CD4+ T cells, CD4+CD45RO+CD25-. The source of these receptors is a female donor with breast cancer.

This clonotype was found a few times. V is TRBV10-3 and J is TRBJ2-7; 8 bases match TRBD1. V lost 7 bases to trimming and J lost 4 bases; unmatched junction nucleotides: 9. CDR3 length: 14 amino acids. Germline CDR1 and CDR2: ENHRY and SYGVKD. The CDR3: CAIKRDRTIYEQYF. The DNA of the CDR3 is TGTGCCATCAAGAGGGACAGGACGATTTACGAGCAGTACTTC.

This rearrangement joins TRBV12-3 or TRBV12-4 to TRBJ1-1; possibly TRBD1 for D (6 bases). The CDR3 has 14 residues. V lost 5 bases and J 1 base, leaving 11 bases between the germline ends. CDR3 bases: TGTGCCAGCAGTCCCATGGACAGGAACACTGAAGCTTTCTTT. This sequence encodes CASSPMDRNTEAFF.

This clonotype came up a few times. V and J are TRBV5-5 and TRBJ2-4, with D possibly TRBD2 on 5 matching bases. The germline V gene has CDR1 SGHKS and CDR2 YYEKEE (reference sequence). The CDR3 spans 17 residues. Trimming removed 1 base at V and 1 base at J, with 15 bases between. CDR3 coding DNA: TGTGCCAGCAGCTTGACTGGACGGCGGGTGGCCAAAAACATTCAGTACTTC. It specifies CASSLTGRRVAKNIQYF.

As regards this clonotype: This sequence may be a read error, since a much larger clone differs from it by one base. CDR3 sequence (DNA): TGCGCCAGCGGCTCCGTCGGCCAGGGGTTCACCGGGGAGCTGTTTTTT. Its translation: CASGSVGQGFTGELFF. This chain joins TRBV5-1 and TRBJ2-2, with D possibly TRBD1 on 6 matching bases. Germline V gene data show CDR1 as SGHRS and CDR2 as YFSETQ. Deletions cut 7 bases from V and 4 bases from J, with 20 bases between. This CDR3 region has 16 residues.

The chain uses TRBV6-2 or TRBV6-3 and TRBJ2-5, with a possible D match to TRBD1 (6 bases). From germline, CDR1 is MNHEY and CDR2 SVGEGT. The CDR3 loop spans 13 amino acids. Trimming removed 8 bases from V and 5 bases from J, with 15 bases in between. The CDR3 DNA reads as TGTGCCAGCGGACCACCAGGGGATGAGACCCAGTACTTC. Encoded protein: CASGPPGDETQYF.

CDR3 region: CASSSGLAGGTDTQYF. The DNA for the CDR3 is TGTGCCAGCAGTAGTGGGCTTGCGGGGGGCACAGATACGCAGTATTTT. The V and J genes are TRBV6-5 and TRBJ2-3; 7 bases fit TRBD2. Germline CDR1 and CDR2: MNHEY and SVGAGI. The CDR3 consists of 16 residues. Losses at the gene ends were 5 bases for V and 1 base for J; bases not matched to a gene: 9.

This chain uses TRBV7-9 with TRBJ1-2; D is unclear. V lost 3 bases, J lost 4 bases, and 6 bases lay in between. The CDR3 spans 12 residues. Germline assignment: CDR1 SEHNR and CDR2 FQNEAQ (reference sequence). The CDR3 loop is CASSFRAYGYTF. Here the CDR3 DNA reads TGTGCCAGCAGCTTTCGGGCCTATGGCTACACCTTC.

Points on this clonotype: Given a much more abundant clone one base away, this may be a read error. In nucleotides, the CDR3 is TGTGCCAGCACCTCACAACTGAGCACTGAAGCTTTCTTT. Its protein product is CASTSQLSTEAFF. This chain links TRBV27 with TRBJ1-1; D ambiguous. Per the germline V gene, CDR1 is MNHEY and CDR2 is SMNVEV (reference sequence). The CDR3 has 13 amino acids. V was trimmed by 7 bases and J by 4 bases, leaving 13 bases between them.

The chain couples TRBV9 to TRBJ2-7; D is undetermined. CDR1 is SGDLS, CDR2 YYNGEE, per germline. Trimming removed 1 base from V and 5 bases from J, with 13 bases in between. This CDR3 has 14 amino acids. Written as DNA, the CDR3 is TGTGCCAGCAGCGTACGTCACTCTCCCGACGAGCAGTACTTC. It specifies CASSVRHSPDEQYF.

This clonotype was picked up many times. This chain connects TRBV6-5 to TRBJ2-5; D might be TRBD2 (5 bases). The CDR3 covers 15 residues. Germline V gives CDR1 MNHEY, CDR2 SVGAGI. Trimming stripped 2 bases from V and 5 bases from J, with 15 bases between. CDR3 sequence: CASSYGGRSGETQYF. CDR3 DNA: TGTGCCAGCAGTTACGGAGGACGGTCCGGGGAGACCCAGTACTTC.

The rearrangement joins TRBV21-1 to TRBJ1-2; the DNA was not compared with TRBD1, the D call given in the table. TRBV21-1 is given as a pseudogene. The CDR3 spans 18 residues. The CDR3 protein is CASRLTGQGQGGSYGYTF. The CDR3 region has the DNA TGTGCCAGCAGATTGACAGGGCAAGGGCAGGGAGGAAGCTATGGCTACACCTTC.

A note on this clonotype: Since the CDR3 does not end with the conserved phenylalanine or tryptophan, this likely comes from a read error. V is TRBV9 and J is TRBJ2-3, with unresolved D. V was cut by 4 bases and J by 0 bases, with 9 bases left in between. CDR1 and CDR2 from the germline V gene are SGDLS and YYNGEE. This CDR3 spans 14 amino acids. CDR3 sequence: CASSPFLSTDTQYS. Here the CDR3 DNA reads TGTGCCAGCAGCCCGTTTTTGAGCACAGATACGCAGTATTCT.

The gene calls are TRBV9 and TRBJ1-4; D is unresolved. Germline CDR1 reads SGDLS; CDR2 reads YYNGEE. The CDR3 sequence is 15 residues long. With 3 bases removed from V and 0 bases from J, the gap between germline ends came to 9 bases. CDR3 DNA: TGTGCCAGCAGCGAGTCCGTTACAACTAATGAAAAACTGTTTTTT. This encodes CASSESVTTNEKLFF.

This clonotype was detected only a few times. The rearrangement uses TRBV3-1 and TRBJ2-3; 8 bases agree with TRBD1. Trimming at V came to 2 bases and at J to 7 bases, leaving 5 bases not matched to a gene. The germline V gene encodes CDR1 LGHDT and CDR2 YNNKEL (reference sequence). The CDR3 is 14 residues long. CDR3 region: CASSQRQGRNTQYF. CDR3 coding DNA: TGTGCCAGCAGCCAAAGACAGGGGAGGAATACGCAGTATTTT.

The chain combines TRBV28 with TRBJ1-2; D may be TRBD1 (5 bases). Trimming shortened V by 5 bases and J by 3 bases, and 10 bases separated the two germline ends. This CDR3 comprises 13 residues. Germline V gene sequence: CDR1 MDHEN, CDR2 SYDVKM. CDR3 sequence (DNA): TGTGCCAGCAGTCCCGACAGATACTATGGCTACACCTTC. This sequence encodes CASSPDRYYGYTF.

This clonotype was observed a handful of times. V gene TRBV20-1 combines with J gene TRBJ2-1; TRBD2 might be the D (5 bases). Germline V gene data show CDR1 as DFQATT and CDR2 as SNEGSKA (reference sequence). This CDR3 is built from 15 residues. V shed 1 base and J shed 9 bases, with 19 bases lying between them. The CDR3 loop is CSARALAEPPSEQFF. CDR3 nucleotides: TGCAGTGCTAGAGCTCTAGCAGAGCCCCCGAGTGAGCAGTTCTTC.

This chain joins TRBV20-1 and TRBJ2-5; D not resolved. From germline, CDR1 is DFQATT and CDR2 SNEGSKA (reference sequence). The CDR3 is 11 amino acids. The chain's CDR3 is CSFPSQETQYF. In DNA form, the CDR3 reads TGCAGCTTCCCCTCCCAAGAGACCCAGTACTTC.

This clonotype was counted only a few times. The chain combines TRBV5-1 with TRBJ1-1; 7 bases agree with TRBD1. This CDR3 is 12 amino acids long. CDR1 is SGHRS, CDR2 YFSETQ, per germline. The V and J ends lost 4 bases and 5 bases, in that order; junction bases with no gene match: 2. CDR3 protein: CASSPDRTEAFF. The CDR3 DNA sequence: TGCGCCAGCAGCCCGGACAGGACTGAAGCTTTCTTT.

This chain connects TRBV6-1 to TRBJ1-4, with 8 bases that match TRBD1. CDR1 and CDR2 (germline): MNHNS, SASEGT. J lost 7 bases, V lost 4 bases, and 2 bases had no gene match. CDR3 length: 13 residues. CDR3 nucleotides: TGTGCCAGCAGTGTCAGGGGGCTTGAAAAACTGTTTTTT. Its translation is CASSVRGLEKLFF.

The chain combines TRBV20-1 with TRBJ2-5; D possibly corresponds to TRBD1 (5 bases). The CDR3 is made up of 18 amino acids. V lost 4 bases and J 1 base, leaving 25 bases between the germline ends. Looked up from germline, CDR1 is DFQATT and CDR2 is SNEGSKA (reference sequence). DNA of the CDR3: TGCAGTGCTACCAGGGCGGAGACAGCCAAGATCGTCCAAGAGACCCAGTACTTC. It encodes CSATRAETAKIVQETQYF.

The genes are TRBV5-6 and TRBJ2-7; 10 nucleotides match TRBD2. Germline loops: CDR1 SGHDT, CDR2 YYEEEE. The CDR3 spans 15 residues. J gave up 7 bases and V 0 bases, and 7 bases lay outside the gene matches. The CDR3 here is CASSLALAGVWEQYF. The CDR3 DNA reads TGTGCCAGCAGCTTGGCCCTAGCGGGAGTATGGGAGCAGTACTTC.